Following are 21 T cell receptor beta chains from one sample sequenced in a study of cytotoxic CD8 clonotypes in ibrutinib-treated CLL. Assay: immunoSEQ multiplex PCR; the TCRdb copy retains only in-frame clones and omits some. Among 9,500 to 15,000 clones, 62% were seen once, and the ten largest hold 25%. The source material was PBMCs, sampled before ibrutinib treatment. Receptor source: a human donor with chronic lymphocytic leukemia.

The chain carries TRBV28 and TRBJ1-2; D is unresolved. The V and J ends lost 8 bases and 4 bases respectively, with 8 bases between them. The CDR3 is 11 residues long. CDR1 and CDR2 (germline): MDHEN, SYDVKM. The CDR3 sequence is CASGPRYGYTF. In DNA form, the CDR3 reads TGTGCCAGCGGGCCCCGCTATGGCTACACCTTC.

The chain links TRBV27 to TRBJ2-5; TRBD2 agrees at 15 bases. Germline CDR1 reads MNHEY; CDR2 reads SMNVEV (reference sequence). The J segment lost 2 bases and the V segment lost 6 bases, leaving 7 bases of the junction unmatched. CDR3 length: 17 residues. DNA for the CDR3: TGTGCCAGCAGGGGACTAGCGGGGGGCCCGGGGCAAGAGACCCAGTACTTC. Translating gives CASRGLAGGPGQETQYF.

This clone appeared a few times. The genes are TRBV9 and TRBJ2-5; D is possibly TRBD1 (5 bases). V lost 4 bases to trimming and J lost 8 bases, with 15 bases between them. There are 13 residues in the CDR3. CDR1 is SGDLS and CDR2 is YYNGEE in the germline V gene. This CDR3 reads CASSKDNVGTQYF. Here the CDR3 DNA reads TGTGCCAGCAGCAAGGACAACGTGGGTACCCAGTACTTC.

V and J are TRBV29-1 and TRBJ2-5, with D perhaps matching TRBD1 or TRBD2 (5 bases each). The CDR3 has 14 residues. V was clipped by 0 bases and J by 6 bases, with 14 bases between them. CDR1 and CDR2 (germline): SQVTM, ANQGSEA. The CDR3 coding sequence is TGCAGCGTTGAAGAAAGGGGCAGAGGGCAGACCCAGTACTTC. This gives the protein CSVEERGRGQTQYF. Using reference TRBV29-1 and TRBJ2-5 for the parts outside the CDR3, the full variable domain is SAVISQKPSRDICQRGTSLTIQCQVDSQVTMMFWYRQQPGQSLTLIATANQGSEATYESGFVIDKFPISRPNLTFSTLTVSNMSPEDSSIYLCSVEERGRGQTQYFGPGTRLLVL.

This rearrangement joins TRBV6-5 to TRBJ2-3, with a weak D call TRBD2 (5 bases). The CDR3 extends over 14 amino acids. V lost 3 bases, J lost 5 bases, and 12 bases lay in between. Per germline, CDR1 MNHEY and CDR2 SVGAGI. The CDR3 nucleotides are TGTGCCAGCAGTTATTCGGAAGAGGGAGATACGCAGTATTTT. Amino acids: CASSYSEEGDTQYF.

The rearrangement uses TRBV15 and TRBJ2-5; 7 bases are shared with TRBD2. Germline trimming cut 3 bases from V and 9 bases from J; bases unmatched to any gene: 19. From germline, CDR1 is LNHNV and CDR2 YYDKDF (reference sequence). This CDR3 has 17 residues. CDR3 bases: TGTGCCACCAGCAGCGTCCGCGGGGGACCCGGATATTCGGCCCAGTACTTC. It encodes CATSSVRGGPGYSAQYF.

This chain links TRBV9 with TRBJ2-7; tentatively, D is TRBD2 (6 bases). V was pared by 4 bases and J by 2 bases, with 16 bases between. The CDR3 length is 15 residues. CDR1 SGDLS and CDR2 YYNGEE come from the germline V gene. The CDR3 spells CASSPRGSGTYEQYF. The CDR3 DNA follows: TGTGCCAGCAGCCCCCGGGGTAGCGGAACCTACGAGCAGTACTTC.

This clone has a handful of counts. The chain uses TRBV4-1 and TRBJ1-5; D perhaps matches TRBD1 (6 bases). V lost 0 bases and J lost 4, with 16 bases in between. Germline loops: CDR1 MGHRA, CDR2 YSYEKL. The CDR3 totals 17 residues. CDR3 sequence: CASSQDPPGGENQPQHF. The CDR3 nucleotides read TGCGCCAGCAGCCAAGATCCGCCGGGGGGCGAAAATCAGCCCCAGCATTTT.

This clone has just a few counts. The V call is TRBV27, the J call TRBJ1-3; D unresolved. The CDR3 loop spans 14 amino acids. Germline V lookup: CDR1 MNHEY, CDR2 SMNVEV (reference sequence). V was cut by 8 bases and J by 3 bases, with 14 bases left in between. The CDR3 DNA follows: TGTGCCAGCCCCTTCCGAGGAAGTGGAAACACCATATATTTT. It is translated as CASPFRGSGNTIYF.

This CDR3 reads CASSHVGLDYGYTF. CDR3 DNA: TGCGCCAGCAGCCATGTGGGATTAGACTATGGCTACACCTTC. The chain carries TRBV4-3 and TRBJ1-2, with D hard to call. Per the germline V gene, CDR1 is LGHNA and CDR2 is YSLEER. V lost 3 bases and J lost 3, with 11 bases in between. CDR3 size: 14 residues.

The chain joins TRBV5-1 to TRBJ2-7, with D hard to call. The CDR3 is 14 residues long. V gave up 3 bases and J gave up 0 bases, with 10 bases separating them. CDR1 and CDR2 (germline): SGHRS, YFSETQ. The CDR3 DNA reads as TGCGCCAGCAGCTCGGGCATCGCCTCCTACGAGCAGTACTTC. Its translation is CASSSGIASYEQYF.

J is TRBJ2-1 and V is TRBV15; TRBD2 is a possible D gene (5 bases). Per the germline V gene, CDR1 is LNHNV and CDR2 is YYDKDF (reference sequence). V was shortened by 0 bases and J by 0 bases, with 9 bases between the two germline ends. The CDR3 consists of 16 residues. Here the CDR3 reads CATSRDGESSYNEQFF. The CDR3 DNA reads TGTGCCACCAGCAGAGATGGGGAGAGCTCCTACAATGAGCAGTTCTTC. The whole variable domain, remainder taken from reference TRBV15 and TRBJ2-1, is DAMVIQNPRYQVTQFGKPVTLSCSQTLNHNVMYWYQQKSSQAPKLLFHYYDKDFNNEADTPDNFQSRRPNTSFCFLDIRSPGLGDTAMYLCATSRDGESSYNEQFFGPGTRLTVL.

CDR3 residues: CASSFSRTGKSGELFF. CDR3 in DNA: TGTGCCAGCAGTTTCTCTAGGACAGGGAAGTCCGGGGAGCTGTTTTTT. The V and J genes are TRBV28 and TRBJ2-2, with 8 bases lining up with TRBD1. Unmatched junction bases numbered 9, after V lost 3 bases and J lost 6 bases. This CDR3 is 16 amino acids long. Germline V gene lookup returns CDR1 MDHEN and CDR2 SYDVKM.

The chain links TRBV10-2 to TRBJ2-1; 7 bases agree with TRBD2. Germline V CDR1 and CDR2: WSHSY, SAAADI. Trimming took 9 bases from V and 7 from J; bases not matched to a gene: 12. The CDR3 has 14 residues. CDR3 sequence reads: CASTTWGGSNEQFF. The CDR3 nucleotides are TGCGCCAGTACTACTTGGGGGGGGTCTAATGAGCAGTTCTTC.

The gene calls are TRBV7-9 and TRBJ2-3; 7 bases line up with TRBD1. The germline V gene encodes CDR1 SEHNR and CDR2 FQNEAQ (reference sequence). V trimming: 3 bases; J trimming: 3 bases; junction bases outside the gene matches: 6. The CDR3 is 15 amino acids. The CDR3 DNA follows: TGTGCCAGCAGCTTTCAAGGGGGCATTACAGATACGCAGTATTTT. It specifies CASSFQGGITDTQYF.

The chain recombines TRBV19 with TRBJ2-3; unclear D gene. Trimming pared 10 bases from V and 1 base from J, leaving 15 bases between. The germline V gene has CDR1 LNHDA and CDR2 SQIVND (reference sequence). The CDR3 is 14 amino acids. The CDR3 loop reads CATKGPSGTDTQYF. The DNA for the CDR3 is TGTGCCACAAAGGGCCCTAGTGGCACAGATACGCAGTATTTT.

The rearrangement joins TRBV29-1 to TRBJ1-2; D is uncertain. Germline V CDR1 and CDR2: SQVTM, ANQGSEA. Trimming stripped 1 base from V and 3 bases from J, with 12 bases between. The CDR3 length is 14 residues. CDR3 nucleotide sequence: TGCAGCGTTGAAGTACACTGGGTGTACTATGGCTACACCTTC. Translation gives CSVEVHWVYYGYTF.

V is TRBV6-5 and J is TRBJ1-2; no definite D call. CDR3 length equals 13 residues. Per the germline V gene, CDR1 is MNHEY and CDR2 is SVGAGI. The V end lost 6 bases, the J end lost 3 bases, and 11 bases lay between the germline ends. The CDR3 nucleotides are TGTGCCAGCAGCCCCGAGGGCTACTATGGCTACACCTTC. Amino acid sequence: CASSPEGYYGYTF.

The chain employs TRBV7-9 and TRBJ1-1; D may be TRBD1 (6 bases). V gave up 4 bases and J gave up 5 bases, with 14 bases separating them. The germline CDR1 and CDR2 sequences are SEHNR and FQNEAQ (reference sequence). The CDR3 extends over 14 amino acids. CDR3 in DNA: TGTGCCAGCAGCTCCTACGCAGGGGCTACTGAAGCTTTCTTT. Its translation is CASSSYAGATEAFF.

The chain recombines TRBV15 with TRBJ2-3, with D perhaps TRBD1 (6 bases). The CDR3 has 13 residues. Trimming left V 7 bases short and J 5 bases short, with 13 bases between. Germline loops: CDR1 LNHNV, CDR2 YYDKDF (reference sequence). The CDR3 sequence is CATKQGTRDTQYF. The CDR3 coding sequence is TGTGCCACCAAGCAGGGGACCAGAGATACGCAGTATTTT.

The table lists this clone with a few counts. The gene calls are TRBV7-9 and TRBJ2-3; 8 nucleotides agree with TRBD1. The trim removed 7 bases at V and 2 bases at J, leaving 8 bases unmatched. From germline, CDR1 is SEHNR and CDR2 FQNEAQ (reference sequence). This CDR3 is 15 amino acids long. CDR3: CASTTGQGYTDTQYF. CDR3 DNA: TGTGCCAGCACCACAGGACAGGGCTACACAGATACGCAGTATTTT. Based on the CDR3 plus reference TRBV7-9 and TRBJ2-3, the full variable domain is DTGVSQNPRHKITKRGQNVTFRCDPISEHNRLYWYRQTLGQGPEFLTYFQNEAQLEKSRLLSDRFSAERPKGSFSTLEIQRTEQGDSAMYLCASTTGQGYTDTQYFGPGTRLTVL.